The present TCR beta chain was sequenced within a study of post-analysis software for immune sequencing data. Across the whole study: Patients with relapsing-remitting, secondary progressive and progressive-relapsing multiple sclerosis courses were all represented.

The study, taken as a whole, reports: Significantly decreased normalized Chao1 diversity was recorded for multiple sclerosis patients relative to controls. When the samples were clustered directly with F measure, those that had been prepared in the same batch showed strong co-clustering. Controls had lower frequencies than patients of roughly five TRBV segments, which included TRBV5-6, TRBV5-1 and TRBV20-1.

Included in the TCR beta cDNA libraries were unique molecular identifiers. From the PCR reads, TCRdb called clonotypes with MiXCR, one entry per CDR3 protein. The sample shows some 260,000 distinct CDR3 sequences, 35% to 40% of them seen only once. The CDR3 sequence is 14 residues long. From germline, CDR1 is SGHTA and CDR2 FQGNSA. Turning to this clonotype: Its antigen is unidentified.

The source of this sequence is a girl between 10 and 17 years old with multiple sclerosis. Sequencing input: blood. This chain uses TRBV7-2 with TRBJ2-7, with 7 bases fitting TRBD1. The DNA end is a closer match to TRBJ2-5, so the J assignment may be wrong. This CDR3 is CASSPTGRSETQYF. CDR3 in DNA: TGTGCCAGCAGTCCGACAGGGCGTTCGGAGACCCAGTACTTC.